This TCR beta chain was documented in a study of shared clonotypes between healthy human individuals. In its sample, this clone was seen once. In the naive CD8 group, cells lacked CD45RO and were positively selected for CCR7, so terminally differentiated effector memory CD45RA+ cells were left out. Nashville, Tennessee was home to all donors, who were Caucasian adults. Genomic DNA of each subset was evenly split across several immunoSEQ plates. The repertoire was sequenced with immunoSEQ multiplex PCR; TCRdb's copy has only in-frame clones and lacks some. The repertoire consists of about 750,000 clones, with about 91% occurring once and the leading ten covering around 24%. The receptor was derived from a man aged 30 to 39 in good health. Sequencing was done on a sample of naive CD8+ T cells sorted from blood.

The CDR3 coding sequence is TGTGCCAGCAGTTTTACGGCCGCAGATACGCAGTATTTT. Translated, it gives CASSFTAADTQYF. The chain combines TRBV28 with TRBJ2-3; no definite D call. The CDR3 is 13 residues long. V gave up 3 bases and J gave up 4 bases, with 8 bases separating them. The germline V gene has CDR1 MDHEN and CDR2 SYDVKM.